The entry below gives a single T cell receptor beta chain sequence along with its context. This sample was included in a study of cytomegalovirus exposure and HLA in healthy donors. The donors were part of the validation cohort of 95 to 150 subjects. That cohort was separate from the first cohort, which comprised about 730 subjects. Method: immunoSEQ multiplex PCR; TCRdb's copy keeps in-frame clones and lacks some. This sample carries approximately 170,000 clones, about 85% of them seen once, and the ten largest clones take 15% to 20%. V shed 6 bases and J shed 5 bases, with 10 bases lying between them. Germline V gene sequence: CDR1 SNHLY, CDR2 FYNNEI. CDR3 length: 13 amino acids.

The chain joins TRBV2 to TRBJ2-2; D perhaps matches TRBD1 (5 bases). The sequenced material came from PBMCs. This TCR was recovered from a man between 18 and 29 years old in good health and CMV-seropositive. CDR3 sequence reads: CASSQTVTGELFF. CDR3 bases: TGTGCCAGCAGCCAGACAGTAACCGGGGAGCTGTTTTTT.